Below, 23 T cell receptor beta chains from the same sample are listed, as sequenced in a study of OX40 agonist ivuxolimab in advanced cancers. Libraries were constructed by the immunoSEQ multiplex PCR assay. TCRdb's version of the immuneACCESS table is confined to in-frame rearrangements and falls short of the full clone set. An unresolved V gene accounts for under half of the shortfall where checked; the remainder is of unknown origin. The sample has more than 55,000 clones on record, approximately 79% of them singletons. Jointly, the top ten make up 9.5% to 13% of the sample. The sequencing used CD4+ or CD8+ T cells sorted from blood, collected in a trial of the OX40 agonist ivuxolimab. Receptors were obtained from an adult with an advanced solid tumor such as melanoma, head and neck, liver or kidney cancer.

This CDR3 is CASSYAAGGRVNEQFF. The DNA of the CDR3 is TGTGCCAGCAGTTACGCGGCGGGAGGGCGGGTCAATGAGCAGTTCTTC. This sequence joins TRBV6-6 and TRBJ2-1; TRBD2 matches 9 bases. This CDR3 is 16 amino acids long. V was clipped by 2 bases and J by 6 bases; unmatched bases: 8. Germline V gives CDR1 MNHNY, CDR2 SVGAGI (reference sequence).

This clone is a singleton in its sample. V is TRBV27 and J is TRBJ1-2, with no clear D. V was cut by 6 bases and J by 8 bases, with 16 bases left in between. This CDR3 has 13 residues. CDR1 and CDR2 (germline): MNHEY, SMNVEV (reference sequence). CDR3 sequence: CASRSRGIGGYTF. The CDR3, as DNA: TGTGCCAGCAGATCAAGAGGAATTGGAGGCTACACCTTC.

The V gene is TRBV11-1, the J gene TRBJ2-5; TRBD1 is a possible D gene (8 bases). The CDR3 totals 14 residues. The germline gives CDR1 SGHAT, CDR2 FQDESV (reference sequence). V dropped 4 bases and J dropped 7 bases, with 16 bases sitting between them. For the CDR3, the DNA is TGTGCCAGCAGCTCCCTGGGGGGGACAGGGACCCAGTACTTC. Protein: CASSSLGGTGTQYF.

The chain uses TRBV29-1 and TRBJ1-2, with TRBD1 matching over 8 bases. V shed 4 bases and J 10 bases; nucleotides not matched to a gene: 11. CDR1 SQVTM and CDR2 ANQGSEA come from the germline V gene. This CDR3 is built from 13 residues. The CDR3 nucleotides are TGCAGCGTTGTTGGGACAGGCCACACTTACTACACCTTC. This encodes CSVVGTGHTYYTF.

V usage is TRBV9 and J usage is TRBJ2-3, with D perhaps matching TRBD1 (5 bases). The germline V gene encodes CDR1 SGDLS and CDR2 YYNGEE. Between the trimmed V and J ends, which lost 0 bases and 4 bases, there was a span of 9 bases. There are 14 residues in the CDR3. The CDR3 DNA sequence: TGTGCCAGCAGCGTAGGGGGCTTCCCAGATACGCAGTATTTT. Residues: CASSVGGFPDTQYF.

This chain joins TRBV11-3 and TRBJ2-5; D is possibly TRBD1 (6 bases). The CDR3 length is 12 residues. Per the germline V gene, CDR1 is SGHNT and CDR2 is YENEEA. Trimming shortened V by 6 bases and J by 5 bases, and 10 bases separated the two germline ends. CDR3 sequence: CASRGASETQYF. DNA of the CDR3: TGTGCCAGCAGGGGGGCTTCTGAGACCCAGTACTTC. The variable domain in full, completed from reference TRBV11-3 and TRBJ2-5, reads EAGVVQSPRYKIIEKKQPVAFWCNPISGHNTLYWYLQNLGQGPELLIRYENEEAVDDSQLPKDRFSAERLKGVDSTLKIQPAELGDSAVYLCASRGASETQYFGPGTRLLVL.

The chain joins TRBV11-3 to TRBJ2-3; D is perhaps TRBD1 or TRBD2 (5 bases each). Per the germline V gene, CDR1 is SGHNT and CDR2 is YENEEA. Trimming removed 5 bases from V and 4 bases from J, with 13 bases in between. The CDR3 spans 14 residues. Here the CDR3 reads CASSLGTGPDTQYF. CDR3 bases: TGTGCCAGCAGCCTTGGGACGGGGCCAGATACGCAGTATTTT.

The rearrangement joins TRBV30 to TRBJ1-1; TRBD1 might be the D (5 bases). Trimming cost V 0 bases and J 4 bases, with 15 bases left between them. Per germline, CDR1 GTSNPN and CDR2 SVGIG (reference sequence). This CDR3 comprises 15 residues. The CDR3 DNA follows: TGTGCCTGGAGTGTCGTCCGGAGGGGATCCACTGAAGCTTTCTTT. Translating it yields CAWSVVRRGSTEAFF.

This clone showed up just once. The chain is built from TRBV9 and TRBJ2-1, with D possibly TRBD1 on 6 matching bases. This CDR3 contains 18 residues. Germline CDR1 reads SGDLS; CDR2 reads YYNGEE. The V end was cut by 0 bases, the J end by 7 bases, with 23 bases between. DNA for the CDR3: TGTGCCAGCAGCGTAGGTTTGGCTGAACAGGGCTTGCTGAATGAGCAGTTCTTC. Amino acids: CASSVGLAEQGLLNEQFF.

The chain links TRBV29-1 to TRBJ2-5, with 10 bases fitting TRBD2. The closer fit of TRBJ2-7 to the DNA end suggests the J call may be wrong. Germline CDR1 and CDR2: SQVTM and ANQGSEA. The CDR3 totals 13 residues. CDR3 bases: TGCAGCGCCAGACTAGCGGGCTCCTACGAGCAGTACTTC. Translated: CSARLAGSYEQYF.

The J gene is TRBJ2-7, the V gene TRBV27, with D perhaps matching TRBD2 (6 bases). V lost 1 base to trimming and J lost 1 base, with 11 bases between them. CDR3 size: 15 residues. Per the germline V gene, CDR1 is MNHEY and CDR2 is SMNVEV (reference sequence). The CDR3 bases are TGTGCCAGCAGTTTATGGGCGGGATATTCCTACGAGCAGTACTTC. Translated, it gives CASSLWAGYSYEQYF.

The chain employs TRBV29-1 and TRBJ2-5; maybe TRBD2 (5 bases). This CDR3 has 12 residues. Germline values: CDR1 SQVTM, CDR2 ANQGSEA. Trimming left V 7 bases short and J 4 bases short, with 13 bases between. In DNA, the CDR3 is TGCAGCGCCCCCGCGGGTGGAGAGACCCAGTACTTC. Its translation is CSAPAGGETQYF.

V and J are TRBV29-1 and TRBJ2-4, with 8 bases matching TRBD1. The length of the CDR3 is 16 residues. Germline-derived CDR1 and CDR2 are SQVTM and ANQGSEA. Unmatched junction bases numbered 18, after V lost 6 bases and J lost 8 bases. The DNA for the CDR3 is TGCAGCGTACCGGCCCCTGGGACAGGAAAAGGGGACATTCAGTACTTC. Translated, it gives CSVPAPGTGKGDIQYF.

The V and J genes are TRBV14 and TRBJ2-1, with 8 bases fitting TRBD2. Germline CDR1 is SGHDN and CDR2 is FVKESK. The CDR3 length is 16 residues. J gave up 2 bases and V 4 bases, and 7 bases lay outside the gene matches. The CDR3 nucleotides read TGTGCCAGCAGCCCAAAAGGACTAGCCACCTACAATGAGCAGTTCTTC. Protein product: CASSPKGLATYNEQFF.

J is TRBJ2-3 and V is TRBV4-3; TRBD2 is a possible D gene (5 bases). V dropped 0 bases and J dropped 3 bases, with 16 bases sitting between them. Germline assignment: CDR1 LGHNA and CDR2 YSLEER. The length of the CDR3 is 17 residues. CDR3 DNA: TGCGCCAGCAGCCAAGAAGAGGGTCGACTATTAACAGATACGCAGTATTTT. Its protein is CASSQEEGRLLTDTQYF.

The chain combines TRBV6-1 with TRBJ2-3; 12 bases fit TRBD2. Germline V gene data show CDR1 as MNHNS and CDR2 as SASEGT. V was clipped by 4 bases and J by 4 bases; unmatched bases: 6. The CDR3 runs 16 residues. The CDR3 protein is CASSVLAGGVADTQYF. The CDR3 DNA reads TGTGCCAGCAGTGTTCTAGCGGGGGGGGTAGCAGATACGCAGTATTTT.

The J gene is TRBJ2-1, the V gene TRBV9; D uncertain. CDR3 size: 15 residues. V dropped 0 bases and J dropped 6 bases, with 13 bases sitting between them. CDR1 and CDR2 (germline): SGDLS, YYNGEE. CDR3 coding DNA: TGTGCCAGCAGCGTAGAGGTTGCGGCGACCAATGAGCAGTTCTTC. This translates into CASSVEVAATNEQFF.

V usage is TRBV6-5 and J usage is TRBJ1-6; D unresolved. This CDR3 spans 15 amino acids. Germline CDR1 and CDR2: MNHEY and SVGAGI. With 6 bases removed from V and 5 bases from J, the gap between germline ends came to 14 bases. The DNA of the CDR3 is TGTGCCAGCAGATTAGGGAGCCTCCATAATTCACCCCTCCACTTT. Encoded protein: CASRLGSLHNSPLHF.

The rearrangement joins TRBV5-1 to TRBJ1-1; no definite D call. Trimming removed 1 base at V and 1 base at J, with 8 bases between. Germline CDR1 SGHRS, CDR2 YFSETQ. This CDR3 comprises 14 residues. The CDR3 protein is CASSLLLANTEAFF. The CDR3 bases are TGCGCCAGCAGCTTGTTGTTAGCGAACACTGAAGCTTTCTTT.

The sample holds one count of this clone. This sequence joins TRBV7-9 and TRBJ2-3; perhaps TRBD1 as D (6 bases). CDR3 length equals 16 residues. Trimming shortened V by 10 bases and J by 5 bases, and 25 bases separated the two germline ends. Looked up from germline, CDR1 is SEHNR and CDR2 is FQNEAQ (reference sequence). For the CDR3, the DNA is TGTGCCACCCAGTTTTCCGTCACAGGGAGTGTAGATACGCAGTATTTT. Protein: CATQFSVTGSVDTQYF.

V is TRBV7-2 and J is TRBJ2-1; 7 nucleotides match TRBD2. The CDR3 is 12 residues long. Germline V gene data show CDR1 as SGHTA and CDR2 as FQGNSA. Trimming at V came to 5 bases and at J to 6 bases, leaving 1 base not matched to a gene. CDR3 sequence: CASSPSGNEQFF. The CDR3 nucleotides read TGTGCCAGCAGCCCTAGCGGCAATGAGCAGTTCTTC.

CDR3 sequence: CASSYLDGANYGYTF. The CDR3 region has the DNA TGTGCCAGCAGTTACCTCGACGGAGCTAACTATGGCTACACCTTC. The chain combines TRBV6-5 with TRBJ1-2, with no clear D. This CDR3 has 15 amino acids. Germline V gives CDR1 MNHEY, CDR2 SVGAGI. The ends were cut back, 2 bases at V and 0 bases at J, with 10 bases in the middle.

This chain connects TRBV5-6 to TRBJ2-7; possibly TRBD2 for D (6 bases). V was clipped by 2 bases and J by 7 bases, with 16 bases between them. The CDR3 is 14 residues long. Germline CDR1 and CDR2: SGHDT and YYEEEE. CDR3: CASSFGTPSREQYF. CDR3 nucleotide sequence: TGTGCCAGCAGCTTTGGGACTCCCTCGCGTGAGCAGTACTTC.